This is a list of T cell receptor beta chains from one sample in a study of blood T cell repertoires in COVID-19. Profiled with immunoSEQ multiplex PCR; TCRdb holds only in-frame clones, not every one. In the table there are more than 85,000 clones, 88% of which are singletons. Specimen: peripheral blood. These receptors originate from a woman aged 60 to 75 with acute or convalescent COVID-19. The CDR3 runs from the conserved cysteine through the conserved F or W. Fields, in order: D gene, clone size, J gene, V gene, CDR3 protein, CDR3 DNA. A D gene is named only where the DNA matches it firmly. Rows may omit the clone size; those that give it use once, few, many or a size class.

- - TRBJ1-5 TRBV19 CASNAYSNQPQHF TGTGCCAGTAATGCCTATAGCAATCAGCCCCAGCATTTT
- - TRBJ1-5 TRBV27 CASTPRVGQPQHF TGTGCCAGCACGCCCCGGGTCGGTCAGCCCCAGCATTTT
- - TRBJ2-1 TRBV6-5 CASSYRGYNEQFF TGTGCCAGCAGTTACCGCGGCTACAATGAGCAGTTCTTC
TRBD1 - TRBJ1-6 TRBV5-1 CASSLDRGNSPLHF TGCGCCAGCAGCTTGGACAGGGGGAATTCACCCCTCCACTTT
TRBD2 - TRBJ2-3 TRBV6-6 CATGLAGLTDTQYF TGTGCCACGGGACTAGCGGGACTCACAGATACGCAGTATTTT
- - TRBJ1-3 TRBV5-1 CASSLEGFGNTIYF TGCGCCAGCAGCTTGGAGGGGTTTGGAAACACCATATATTTT
TRBD2 - TRBJ2-3 TRBV7-8 CASSFGRAPFYTDTQYF TGTGCCAGCAGCTTCGGGAGGGCCCCCTTTTACACAGATACGCAGTATTTT
- - TRBJ2-5 TRBV7-2 CASSLGNRASETQYF TGTGCCAGCAGCTTAGGGAACAGGGCGAGTGAGACCCAGTACTTC
- - TRBJ1-5 TRBV18 CASSTDRNQPQHF TGTGCCAGCTCAACGGACAGAAATCAGCCCCAGCATTTT
TRBD2 - TRBJ2-3 TRBV11-1 CASKTSGSTDTQYF TGTGCCAGCAAGACTAGCGGTAGCACAGATACGCAGTATTTT
TRBD2 once TRBJ2-3 TRBV27 CASNPGTSGRSDTQYF TGTGCCAGCAACCCTGGGACTAGCGGGAGGTCAGATACGCAGTATTTT
- - TRBJ1-2 TRBV12-5 CASGKEIYGYTF TGTGCTAGTGGAAAGGAGATCTATGGCTACACCTTC
- - TRBJ2-5 TRBV15 CATSRVGGSSWIQYF TGTGCCACCAGCAGAGTAGGGGGTAGCTCGTGGATCCAGTACTTC
TRBD2 - TRBJ2-1 TRBV7-6 CASSLGYSGSDEQFF TGTGCCAGCAGCTTAGGGTATAGCGGGAGCGATGAGCAGTTCTTC
TRBD1 - TRBJ2-3 TRBV24-1 CATSDPQGGVDTQYF TGTGCCACCAGTGACCCACAGGGGGGAGTAGATACGCAGTATTTT
TRBD2 - TRBJ2-1 TRBV7-3 CASSSTRGTSKHEQFF TGTGCCAGCAGCTCCACCCGGGGGACTAGCAAGCATGAGCAGTTCTTC
TRBD1 - TRBJ1-2 TRBV5-1 CASSLAEDRGGIYGYTF TGCGCCAGCAGCTTGGCCGAAGACAGAGGGGGCATCTATGGCTACACCTTC
TRBD2 - TRBJ2-1 TRBV18 CASSLALAGGYNEQFF TGTGCCAGCTCACTAGCACTAGCGGGCGGTTACAATGAGCAGTTCTTC
- - TRBJ2-6 TRBV5-1 CASSFTAGANVLTF TGCGCCAGCAGCTTCACAGCTGGGGCCAACGTCCTGACTTTC
TRBD2 - TRBJ2-1 TRBV25-1 CASSEYEGLADSYNEQFF TGTGCCAGCAGTGAATATGAAGGGCTAGCGGACTCCTACAATGAGCAGTTCTTC
- - TRBJ1-5 TRBV3-1/TRBV3-2 CASSQDQAYQPQHF TGTGCCAGCAGCCAAGATCAAGCGTATCAGCCCCAGCATTTT
- - TRBJ2-3 TRBV30 CAWSVRLTGTDTQYF TGTGCCTGGAGTGTACGACTGACTGGGACAGATACGCAGTATTTT
- - TRBJ1-2 TRBV5-1 CASRDPGSGSGYTF TGCGCCAGCAGGGATCCGGGTAGCGGAAGTGGCTACACCTTC